This TCR beta chain was obtained from a study of blood T cells in healthy people across ages. Study conclusions and caveats: When set beside aged donors, long-lived donors presented more naive CD4+ cells and higher diversity.

PBMCs numbering at least 6.5 million were isolated per sample. This CDR3 region has 12 residues. Sample-barcoded 5' priming and a J-beta primer mix drove a second PCR of about 6 to 12 cycles. All cDNA molecules were each tagged by a template-switch adaptor with 12 random nucleotides. CDR3-containing paired-end reads numbering at least 2.5 million came from each sample. One entry per CDR3 protein results from TCRdb running MiXCR on the 5' RACE reads. The sample records around 650,000 distinct CDR3 sequences, 32% being singletons. This clonotype has only a few counts. Its antigen is currently unknown. A much more abundant neighbour one base away suggests this may be a read error.

Sequenced input: blood. The chain couples TRBV21-1 to TRBJ1-2; the D call TRBD1 from the table was never checked on the DNA. TRBV21-1 is classified as a pseudogene. This receptor was taken from a woman older than 75 in good health. The CDR3 sequence is CVSSKQGNGYTF. The CDR3 nucleotides read TGTGTCAGCAGCAAACAGGGGAATGGCTACACCTTC.